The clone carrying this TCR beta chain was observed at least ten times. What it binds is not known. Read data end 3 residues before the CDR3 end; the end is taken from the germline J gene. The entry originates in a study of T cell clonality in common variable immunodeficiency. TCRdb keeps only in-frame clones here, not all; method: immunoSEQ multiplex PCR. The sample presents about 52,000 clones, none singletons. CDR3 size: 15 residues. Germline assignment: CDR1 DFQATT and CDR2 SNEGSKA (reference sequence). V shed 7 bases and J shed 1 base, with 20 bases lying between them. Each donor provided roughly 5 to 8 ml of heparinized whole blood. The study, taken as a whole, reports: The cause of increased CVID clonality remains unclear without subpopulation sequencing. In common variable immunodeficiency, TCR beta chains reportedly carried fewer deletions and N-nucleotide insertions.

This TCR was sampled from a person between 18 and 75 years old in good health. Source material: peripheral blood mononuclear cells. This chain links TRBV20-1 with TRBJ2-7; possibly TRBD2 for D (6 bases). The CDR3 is CSVGISGLPSYEQYF. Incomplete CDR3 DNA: TGCAGTGTCGGAATTTCGGGACTTCCGTCCTACGAG.